Here is one T cell receptor (beta chain) with its context. As processed by the authors: Nucleated cell number was recorded as an estimate derived from reference gene primer amplification. The table came from immunoSEQ multiplex PCR; TCRdb's copy has only in-frame clones and leaves some out. Clone size and V and J calls were adopted from that table, with D and trimming inferred from the DNA. The sample consists of about 58,000 clones, around 81% of them appearing once. This sample stems from a study of blood T cell repertoires in COVID-19. Whole-study context: The analysed material was cDNA or gDNA that came from T cells, B-cell-depleted T cells, or PBMCs.

The V segment lost 4 bases and the J segment 0 bases; nucleotides outside the gene matches: 3. The CDR3 extends over 15 amino acids. Germline CDR1 is MGHDK and CDR2 is SYGVNS. The V gene is TRBV25-1, the J gene TRBJ1-3, with TRBD1 identical over 7 bases. The specimen was peripheral blood. The receptor was derived from a human donor in a cohort sampled during active COVID-19. CDR3 protein: CASSGDSYSGNTIYF. For the CDR3, the DNA is TGTGCCAGCAGTGGGGACAGTTACTCTGGAAACACCATATATTTT.